The source of this T cell receptor beta chain is a study of T cells after yellow fever vaccination. Study-level points and caveats: The presence of abundant clonotypes contaminating from the bulk population was possible in FACS-sorted repertoires.

Trimming stripped 7 bases from V and 1 base from J, with 25 bases between. The CDR3 runs to 18 residues. Germline CDR1 and CDR2: SGHAT and FQDESV (reference sequence). MiXCR was run by TCRdb on the 5' RACE reads, yielding one entry per CDR3 protein. The data hold under 550,000 distinct CDR3 sequences, with just over 20% observed a single time. This clonotype was found a few times. The antigen is undetermined. This sequence joins TRBV11-1 and TRBJ1-2, with D possibly matching TRBD1 (6 bases). The source of this sequence is a young man who received the YFV17D yellow fever vaccine. Sample: PBMCs, taken more than 20 days after the first yellow fever vaccination. The CDR3 bases are TGTGCCAGCAACGACATACCGGGAGGGGGGGGCATTAACTATGGCTACACCTTC. This translates into CASNDIPGGGGINYGYTF.